These T cell receptor beta chains were read from a single sample in a study of blood T cell repertoires in COVID-19. Method: immunoSEQ multiplex PCR; TCRdb's copy keeps in-frame clones and lacks some. In the table there are fewer than 400,000 clones, 88% of which are singletons. The sequenced sample consisted of PBMCs or T cells enriched from blood (not recorded which). The receptor source for this set is a man aged 30 to 45 who had recovered from COVID-19. CDR3s include the opening cysteine and the closing phenylalanine or tryptophan. Each record gives: CDR3 length, V gene, clone size, J gene, CDR3 protein. Clone sizes are given selectively: once, few, many, or a class where the clone is expanded.

>14|TRBV3-1/TRBV3-2|NA|TRBJ2-2
CASSQDPYTGELFF
>12|TRBV21-1|NA|TRBJ2-3
CASSKRGDTQYF
>13|TRBV12-3/TRBV12-4|NA|TRBJ1-1
CASSLVSGGEAFF
>14|TRBV27|NA|TRBJ2-7
CASWRQGERHEQYF
>14|TRBV19|NA|TRBJ2-7
CASSIRHRSYEQYF
>14|TRBV7-8|NA|TRBJ2-7
CASSLVRSSYEQYF
>16|TRBV4-1|NA|TRBJ2-2
CASSQAVGTGAGELFF
>15|TRBV5-1|NA|TRBJ2-1
CASSPAGVGGNEQFF
>13|TRBV12-3/TRBV12-4|NA|TRBJ1-2
CASSPFQGYGYTF
>13|TRBV2|few|TRBJ1-1
CASRAGFNTEAFF
>16|TRBV4-1|NA|TRBJ1-6
CASSQDPGLANSPLHF
>17|TRBV5-1|NA|TRBJ2-1
CASSRSTSGVGWDEQFF
>13|TRBV19|NA|TRBJ1-4
CASIRQGGEKLFF
>14|TRBV21-1|NA|TRBJ2-2
CASSKERGGGELFF
>12|TRBV24-1|NA|TRBJ2-7
CATSESGTGLYF
>16|TRBV5-1|NA|TRBJ2-7
CASRLVGARGSYEQYF
>13|TRBV28|NA|TRBJ1-2
CASSLRGNYGYTF
>15|TRBV11-2|NA|TRBJ1-5
CASSLGTGGNQPQHF
>14|TRBV7-4|NA|TRBJ2-1
CASSFTYSSNEQFF
>17|TRBV15|NA|TRBJ2-3
CATSRDRDRGGSDTQYF
>13|TRBV7-9|few|TRBJ1-2
CASSLGRDYGYTF
>14|TRBV30|NA|TRBJ2-5
CAWRLQGAGETQYF